This TCR beta chain was found in a study of T cells after yellow fever vaccination. Study details: SMART-Seq v4 Ultra Low Input prepared the low-cell-number fractions. Study-wide points: Few clonotypes appeared in both CD4 and CD8 compartments.

Conversion of TCR transcripts into cDNA relied on 5'RACE template switching, which added a universal primer site and UMIs. TCRdb processed the 5' RACE reads anew with MiXCR; each CDR3 protein has one entry. The sample has about 160,000 distinct CDR3 sequences; more than 5.5% are singletons. There are 8 residues in the CDR3. Germline values: CDR1 DFQATT, CDR2 SNEGSKA (reference sequence). In its sample, this clonotype was seen a few times. Its antigen is not known. The sample was CD4+ T cells sorted from PBMCs, taken about 5 days after the first yellow fever vaccination. This chain links TRBV20-1 with TRBJ1-2; D gene unclear. The origin of this receptor is a man aged 18 to 29 who received the YFV17D yellow fever vaccine. The CDR3 loop is CRIPGNTF. The CDR3 DNA reads TGCAGGATTCCGGGGAACACCTTC.